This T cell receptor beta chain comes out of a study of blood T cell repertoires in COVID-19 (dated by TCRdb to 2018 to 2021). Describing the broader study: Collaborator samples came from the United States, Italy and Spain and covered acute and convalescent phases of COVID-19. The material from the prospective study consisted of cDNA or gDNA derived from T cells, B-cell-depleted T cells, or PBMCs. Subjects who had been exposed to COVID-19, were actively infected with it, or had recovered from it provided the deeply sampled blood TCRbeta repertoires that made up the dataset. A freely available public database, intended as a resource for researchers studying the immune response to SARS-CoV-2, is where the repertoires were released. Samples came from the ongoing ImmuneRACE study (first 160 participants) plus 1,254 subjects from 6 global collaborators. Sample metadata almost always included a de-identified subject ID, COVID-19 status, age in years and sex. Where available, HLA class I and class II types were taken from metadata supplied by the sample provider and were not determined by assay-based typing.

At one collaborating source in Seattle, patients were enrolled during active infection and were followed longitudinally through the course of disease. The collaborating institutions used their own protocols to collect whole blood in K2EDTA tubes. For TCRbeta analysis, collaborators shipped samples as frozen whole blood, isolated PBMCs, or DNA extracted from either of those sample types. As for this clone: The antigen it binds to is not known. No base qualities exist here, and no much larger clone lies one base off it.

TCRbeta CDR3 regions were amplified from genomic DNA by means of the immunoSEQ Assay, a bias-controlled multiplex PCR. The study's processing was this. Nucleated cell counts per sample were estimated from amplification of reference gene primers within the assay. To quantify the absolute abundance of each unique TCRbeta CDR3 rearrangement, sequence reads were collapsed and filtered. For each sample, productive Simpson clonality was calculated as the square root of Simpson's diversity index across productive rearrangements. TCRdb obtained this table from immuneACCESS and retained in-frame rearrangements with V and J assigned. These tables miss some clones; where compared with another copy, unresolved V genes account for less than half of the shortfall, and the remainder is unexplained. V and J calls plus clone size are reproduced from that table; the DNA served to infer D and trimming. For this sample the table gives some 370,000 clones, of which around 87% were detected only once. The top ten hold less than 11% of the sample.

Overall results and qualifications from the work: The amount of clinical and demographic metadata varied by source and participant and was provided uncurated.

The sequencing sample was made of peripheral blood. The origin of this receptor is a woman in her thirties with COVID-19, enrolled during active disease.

The nucleotide sequence is given as TGTGCCACCAGTGATTTGGGAATAGCGGGAGATACGCAGTATTTT. It translates to CATSDLGIAGDTQYF. The rearrangement combines TRBV24-1 with TRBJ2-3, and 7 bases in between align with TRBD2. V has 0 bases trimmed and J has 5 bases trimmed; junction bases matching no gene number 4. The CDR3 has 15 amino acids, counting the end cysteine and phenylalanine. Of the read, only the CDR3 DNA is kept; its 45 bases are in frame from base 1. The germline V gene provides CDR1 KGHDR and CDR2 SFDVKD.